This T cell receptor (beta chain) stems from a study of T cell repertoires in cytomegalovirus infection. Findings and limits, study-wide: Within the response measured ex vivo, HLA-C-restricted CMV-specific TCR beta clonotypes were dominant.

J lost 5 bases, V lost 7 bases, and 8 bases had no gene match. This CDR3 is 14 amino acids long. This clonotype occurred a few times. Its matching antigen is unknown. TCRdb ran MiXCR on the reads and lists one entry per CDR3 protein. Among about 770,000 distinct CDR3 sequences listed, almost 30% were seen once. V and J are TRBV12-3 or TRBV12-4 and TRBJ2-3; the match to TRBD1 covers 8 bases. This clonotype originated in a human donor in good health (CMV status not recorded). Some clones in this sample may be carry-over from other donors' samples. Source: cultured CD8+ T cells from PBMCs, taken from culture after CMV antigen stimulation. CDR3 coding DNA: TGTGCCAGCAATAACAGGGGGACCGGAGATACGCAGTATTTT. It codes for CASNNRGTGDTQYF.